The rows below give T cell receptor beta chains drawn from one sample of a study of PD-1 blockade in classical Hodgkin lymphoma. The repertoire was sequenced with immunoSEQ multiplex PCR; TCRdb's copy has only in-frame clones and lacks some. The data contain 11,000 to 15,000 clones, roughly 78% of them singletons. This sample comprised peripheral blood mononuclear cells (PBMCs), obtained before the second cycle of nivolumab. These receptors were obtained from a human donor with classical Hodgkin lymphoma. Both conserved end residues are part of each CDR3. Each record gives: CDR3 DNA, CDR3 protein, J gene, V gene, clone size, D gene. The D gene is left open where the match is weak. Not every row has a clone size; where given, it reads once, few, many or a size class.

CDR3nt: TGTGCCAGCAGCCAAGGGGACAGGCGGGGTAATGAAAAACTGTTTTTT
CDR3aa: CASSQGDRRGNEKLFF
j_gene: TRBJ1-4
v_gene: TRBV4-2
abundance: once
d_gene: TRBD1

CDR3nt: TGTGCCAGCAGTTTGGTCGCCGGGGCCAACGTCCTGACTTTC
CDR3aa: CASSLVAGANVLTF
j_gene: TRBJ2-6
v_gene: TRBV27
abundance: NA
d_gene: NA

CDR3nt: TGTGCCAGCTCACCAGCGGGGGTTCGGAGGGATGAGCAGTTCTTC
CDR3aa: CASSPAGVRRDEQFF
j_gene: TRBJ2-1
v_gene: TRBV18
abundance: NA
d_gene: TRBD2

CDR3nt: TGTGCCAGCTCAGGGGCCGGAAACACCATATATTTT
CDR3aa: CASSGAGNTIYF
j_gene: TRBJ1-3
v_gene: TRBV5-6
abundance: NA
d_gene: NA

CDR3nt: TGTGCCAGCAAACCACAGGGCAACACCGGGGAGCTGTTTTTT
CDR3aa: CASKPQGNTGELFF
j_gene: TRBJ2-2
v_gene: TRBV7-2
abundance: NA
d_gene: NA

CDR3nt: TGTGCCAGTAGTATCGGCAGGGTCCAAGAGACCCAGTACTTC
CDR3aa: CASSIGRVQETQYF
j_gene: TRBJ2-5
v_gene: TRBV19
abundance: NA
d_gene: NA

CDR3nt: TGCGCCAGCAGCTCGAACCCGGACGGTTCCGGCTACACCTTC
CDR3aa: CASSSNPDGSGYTF
j_gene: TRBJ1-2
v_gene: TRBV5-1
abundance: NA
d_gene: NA

CDR3nt: TGTGCCATCAGGGGACAGCCCTCCTACGAGCAGTACTTC
CDR3aa: CAIRGQPSYEQYF
j_gene: TRBJ2-7
v_gene: TRBV10-3
abundance: once
d_gene: TRBD1

CDR3nt: TGTGCCAGCAGTCCCGGGACAGGGGGCTCCTACGAGCAGTACTTC
CDR3aa: CASSPGTGGSYEQYF
j_gene: TRBJ2-7
v_gene: TRBV2
abundance: once
d_gene: TRBD1

CDR3nt: TGTGCCAGCAGCCCAGGGACAGGGAGTTTTGGAACTAATGAAAAACTGTTTTTT
CDR3aa: CASSPGTGSFGTNEKLFF
j_gene: TRBJ1-4
v_gene: TRBV7-8
abundance: NA
d_gene: TRBD1

CDR3nt: TGTGCCAGCAGCCCCGGACAGGTGGCCGAGCAGTACTTC
CDR3aa: CASSPGQVAEQYF
j_gene: TRBJ2-7
v_gene: TRBV7-2
abundance: NA
d_gene: TRBD1

CDR3nt: TGCGCCAGCAGCCTGCAGGGTAGTACCGTGGCCGGGGAGCTGTTTTTT
CDR3aa: CASSLQGSTVAGELFF
j_gene: TRBJ2-2
v_gene: TRBV5-1
abundance: NA
d_gene: NA

CDR3nt: TGTGCCAGCAGCTTTCGCGGCTATGGCTACACCTTC
CDR3aa: CASSFRGYGYTF
j_gene: TRBJ1-2
v_gene: TRBV7-2
abundance: NA
d_gene: NA

CDR3nt: TGCGCCAGCAGCCTAACTTCTAGCACAGATACGCAGTATTTT
CDR3aa: CASSLTSSTDTQYF
j_gene: TRBJ2-3
v_gene: TRBV4-1
abundance: NA
d_gene: NA

CDR3nt: TGCGGGGGATCCTCCTACAATGAGCAGTTCTTC
CDR3aa: CGGSSYNEQFF
j_gene: TRBJ2-1
v_gene: TRBV20-1
abundance: NA
d_gene: NA

CDR3nt: TGTGCCAGCAGTGGACAGGGGGGTTATGGCTACACCTTC
CDR3aa: CASSGQGGYGYTF
j_gene: TRBJ1-2
v_gene: TRBV7-9
abundance: NA
d_gene: TRBD1

CDR3nt: TGTGCCAGCAGCTCCGGTCGAGGTCTCGCGAATGAGCAGTTCTTC
CDR3aa: CASSSGRGLANEQFF
j_gene: TRBJ2-1
v_gene: TRBV5-4
abundance: NA
d_gene: NA

CDR3nt: TGTGCCAGCAGTTTACAGGGGGCGTCCTATAATTCACCCCTCCACTTT
CDR3aa: CASSLQGASYNSPLHF
j_gene: TRBJ1-6
v_gene: TRBV27
abundance: NA
d_gene: TRBD1

CDR3nt: TGTGCCAGCTCCCCCATGCTTAGGGGCGGGTACAATGAGCAGTTCTTC
CDR3aa: CASSPMLRGGYNEQFF
j_gene: TRBJ2-1
v_gene: TRBV4-2
abundance: NA
d_gene: NA

CDR3nt: TGTGCCAGCTCAGCCGACCTGGGGAATCAGCCCCAGCATTTT
CDR3aa: CASSADLGNQPQHF
j_gene: TRBJ1-5
v_gene: TRBV18
abundance: NA
d_gene: NA

CDR3nt: TGCGCCAGCAGCTTGCAGGGTATGAACACTGAAGCTTTCTTT
CDR3aa: CASSLQGMNTEAFF
j_gene: TRBJ1-1
v_gene: TRBV5-1
abundance: NA
d_gene: NA

CDR3nt: TGCGCCAGCAATTTGGGAGGGGGCCAAGAGACCCAGTACTTC
CDR3aa: CASNLGGGQETQYF
j_gene: TRBJ2-5
v_gene: TRBV5-1
abundance: few
d_gene: NA

CDR3nt: TGCGCCAGCAGCCAAGCTAGATATAGTGGCAATGAGCAGTTCTTC
CDR3aa: CASSQARYSGNEQFF
j_gene: TRBJ2-1
v_gene: TRBV4-3
abundance: hyperexpanded
d_gene: NA

CDR3nt: TGTGCCAGCAGCAGAGGGACAGGGAGAATTAATGAAAAACTGTTTTTT
CDR3aa: CASSRGTGRINEKLFF
j_gene: TRBJ1-4
v_gene: TRBV2
abundance: NA
d_gene: TRBD1

CDR3nt: TGTGCCAGCACCATGCCGGGGGTTGGGGCCAACGTCCTGACTTTC
CDR3aa: CASTMPGVGANVLTF
j_gene: TRBJ2-6
v_gene: TRBV2
abundance: NA
d_gene: NA

CDR3nt: TGTGCCAGCTCAGCAACACAAGCAACTAATGAAAAACTGTTTTTT
CDR3aa: CASSATQATNEKLFF
j_gene: TRBJ1-4
v_gene: TRBV18
abundance: NA
d_gene: NA

CDR3nt: TGTGCCAGCAGCTTAGGCACAGGGTACAATGAGCAGTTCTTC
CDR3aa: CASSLGTGYNEQFF
j_gene: TRBJ2-1
v_gene: TRBV7-9
abundance: NA
d_gene: NA

CDR3nt: TGTGCCAGCAGTTTGGCCCGTGCAGAAGCTTTCTTT
CDR3aa: CASSLARAEAFF
j_gene: TRBJ1-1
v_gene: TRBV28
abundance: NA
d_gene: NA

CDR3nt: TGTGCCAGTAGTAGACGTGGACAGGGCATCAGCAATCAGCCCCAGCATTTT
CDR3aa: CASSRRGQGISNQPQHF
j_gene: TRBJ1-5
v_gene: TRBV19
abundance: NA
d_gene: TRBD1

CDR3nt: TGCAGTGCTAGAGATCAAACTGAAGCTTTCTTT
CDR3aa: CSARDQTEAFF
j_gene: TRBJ1-1
v_gene: TRBV20-1
abundance: NA
d_gene: NA

CDR3nt: TGTGCCAGCAGCCGTGACTGGGCCGGGGAGCTGTTTTTT
CDR3aa: CASSRDWAGELFF
j_gene: TRBJ2-2
v_gene: TRBV6-4
abundance: few
d_gene: NA

CDR3nt: TGTGCCAGCAGTTACTCGATGGCCGGGCCCTACGAGCAGTACTTC
CDR3aa: CASSYSMAGPYEQYF
j_gene: TRBJ2-7
v_gene: TRBV6-5
abundance: NA
d_gene: NA

CDR3nt: TGTGCCAGCAGCTTAGCGGGGGGGCATGAGCAGTTCTTC
CDR3aa: CASSLAGGHEQFF
j_gene: TRBJ2-1
v_gene: TRBV7-9
abundance: once
d_gene: NA

CDR3nt: TGCGCCAGCAGCCAATCACAGGGCTACGAGCAGTACTTC
CDR3aa: CASSQSQGYEQYF
j_gene: TRBJ2-7
v_gene: TRBV4-3
abundance: NA
d_gene: NA

CDR3nt: TGTGCCAGCAGTTTGGGTGAACAGGCGTTCTCTGGAAACACCATATATTTT
CDR3aa: CASSLGEQAFSGNTIYF
j_gene: TRBJ1-3
v_gene: TRBV28
abundance: NA
d_gene: NA